This T cell receptor beta chain was captured in a study of T-cell memory formation after mild COVID-19. Looking at the study overall: In these data, TCR clusters were largely donor specific.

A 5'RACE reaction primed in the constant segment made cDNA libraries of TCR alpha and TCR beta, and these carried sample barcodes and UMIs. TCRdb re-derived calls from the 5' RACE reads in MiXCR, one entry per CDR3 protein. The table shows some 210,000 distinct CDR3 sequences, with more than 25% occurring only once. A note on this clonotype: Its antigen is not known.

The study's findings and limits: Day 15 to 85 contracting clones showed balanced CD4/CD8; day 15 to 37 expanders favored CD4+.

CDR3 length: 14 amino acids. The V gene lost 7 bases and the J gene lost 4 bases, with 16 bases spanning the gap. Germline values: CDR1 LNHDA, CDR2 SQIVND (reference sequence). J is TRBJ1-1 and V is TRBV19; TRBD1 is a possible D gene (6 bases). This clonotype was obtained from an adult woman who had mild COVID-19 (a few samples of this study predate the infection). Cell type and time point are not known. The sequencing input was PBMCs or a T cell subset sorted from them (not recorded which). The CDR3 loop reads CASTSPQGRTEAFF. In DNA, the CDR3 is TGTGCCAGTACCTCCCCCCAGGGGCGCACTGAAGCTTTCTTT.